This T cell receptor beta chain was obtained from a study of blood T cell repertoires in COVID-19. Turning to the study itself: T cells, B-cell-depleted T cells, or PBMCs provided the cDNA or gDNA that served as material.

Sequencing was performed with immunoSEQ multiplex PCR; in TCRdb, only in-frame clones are kept and a portion is missing. The table records roughly 55,000 clones, around 90% of them present only once. This CDR3 spans 16 amino acids. Germline CDR1 reads SGHAT; CDR2 reads FQNNGV. Trimming pared 6 bases from V and 1 base from J, leaving 17 bases between. The chain is built from TRBV11-2 and TRBJ2-3; D is perhaps TRBD2 (6 bases). The sample taken for sequencing was peripheral blood. The TCR sequence derives from a man aged 50-60 years with active COVID-19. CDR3 residues: CASSRAGSARTDTQYF. CDR3 DNA: TGTGCCAGCAGTAGAGCGGGCTCAGCCCGCACAGATACGCAGTATTTT.